The clone carrying this T cell receptor beta chain appeared a few times. This entry is derived from a study of T cell changes during pregnancy in multiple sclerosis. Here immunoSEQ multiplex PCR was the method, and the copy in TCRdb shows in-frame clones only, minus some. There are tens of thousands of clones in the sample; roughly nine tenths occur only once, and 2.5% to 4% lies in the top ten. The CDR3 is 16 residues long. Germline CDR1 reads SGHRS; CDR2 reads YFSETQ. The V and J ends lost 4 bases and 7 bases respectively, with 23 bases between them. The source of this sequence is a female donor in good health, enrolled as a control in a pregnancy study. The specimen was peripheral blood, collected in the first trimester of pregnancy. The genes are TRBV5-1 and TRBJ1-1; tentatively, D is TRBD1 (5 bases). Here the CDR3 DNA reads TGCGCCAGCAGCGTCCAAGCGGCACAGGAGGGGCTTGAAGCTTTCTTT. It encodes CASSVQAAQEGLEAFF.